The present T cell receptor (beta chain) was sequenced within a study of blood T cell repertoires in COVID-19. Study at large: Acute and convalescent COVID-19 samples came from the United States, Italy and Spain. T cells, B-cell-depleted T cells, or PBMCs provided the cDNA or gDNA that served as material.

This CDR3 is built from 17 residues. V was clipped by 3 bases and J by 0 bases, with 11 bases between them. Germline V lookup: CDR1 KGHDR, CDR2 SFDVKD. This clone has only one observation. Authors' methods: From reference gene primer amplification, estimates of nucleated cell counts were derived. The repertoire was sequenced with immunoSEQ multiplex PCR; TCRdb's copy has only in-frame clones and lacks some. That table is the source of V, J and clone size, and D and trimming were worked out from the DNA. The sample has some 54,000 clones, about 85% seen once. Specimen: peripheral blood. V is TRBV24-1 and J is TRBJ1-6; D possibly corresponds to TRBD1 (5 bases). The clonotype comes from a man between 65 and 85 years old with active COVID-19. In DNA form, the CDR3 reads TGTGCCACCAGTGATCCGCGACAGAGCTCCTATAATTCACCCCTCCACTTT. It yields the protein CATSDPRQSSYNSPLHF.